This TCR beta chain was obtained from a study of CD8+ T cells in alopecia areata. Notes on the study in general: When scalp samples are sequenced, resident alphabeta T cells of normal skin are also captured.

This CDR3 region has 15 residues. The trim removed 4 bases at V and 0 bases at J, leaving 0 bases unmatched. The V gene's germline CDR1 is LNHDA and CDR2 SQIVND (reference sequence). The authors extracted RNA and reverse transcribed it into cDNA as the sequencing template. Profiled with immunoSEQ multiplex PCR; TCRdb holds only in-frame clones, not every one. The sample consists of approximately 98,000 clones, 45% to 60% of them appearing once. This clone was counted a few times. Its cognate antigen is unknown. The chain carries TRBV19 and TRBJ2-1; 10 bases are shared with TRBD2. The source is a human donor with alopecia areata. The sample taken for sequencing was NKG2D-low CD8+ T cells sorted from blood. Here the CDR3 DNA reads TGTGCCAGTAGTACTAGCGGGAGCTCCTACAATGAGCAGTTCTTC. Its translation is CASSTSGSSYNEQFF.